The 29 T cell receptor beta chains presented below share a single source sample, sequenced in a study of blood T cells in healthy people across ages. Using a J-beta primer mix together with a sample-barcoded 5' primer, a second PCR was run for roughly 7 to 11 cycles. From the 5' RACE reads, TCRdb called clonotypes with MiXCR, one entry per CDR3 protein. The sample shows more than 550,000 distinct CDR3 sequences, about a fifth of them seen only once. The sequencing input was blood. Receptors were obtained from an older man in good health.

The genes are TRBV2 and TRBJ1-4, with TRBD1 as a possible D gene (5 bases). The germline gives CDR1 SNHLY, CDR2 FYNNEI. The CDR3 is 13 amino acids. V lost 10 bases to trimming and J lost 7 bases, with 16 bases between them. In nucleotides, the CDR3 is TGTGCCAACAACAGGACGCCCCTTGAAAAACTGTTTTTT. Translated, it gives CANNRTPLEKLFF. The full variable domain, with the rest looked up from reference TRBV2 and TRBJ1-4, is EPEVTQTPSHQVTQMGQEVILRCVPISNHLYFYWYRQILGQKVEFLVSFYNNEISEKSEIFDDQFSVERPDGSNFTLKIRSTKLEDSAMYFCANNRTPLEKLFFGSGTQLSVL.

The table lists this clonotype with a few counts. The chain couples TRBV12-5 to TRBJ2-5, with 11 bases matching TRBD2. Trimming took 6 bases from V and 4 from J; bases not matched to a gene: 7. Germline CDR1 reads LGHNT; CDR2 reads FRNRAP. The CDR3 is made up of 15 amino acids. CDR3 loop: CASGKTSGTLETQYF. The CDR3, as DNA: TGTGCTAGTGGGAAGACTAGCGGGACACTAGAGACCCAGTACTTC.

A note on this clonotype: The junction departs from the called germline gene at one end, perhaps through a read error. The rearrangement joins TRBV28 to TRBJ2-4, with 11 bases aligning to TRBD2. CDR1 and CDR2 from the germline V gene are MDHEN and SYDVKM. The CDR3 has 14 residues. In DNA form, the CDR3 reads TGTGCCAGCAGTTTATACGCGCCTAGCGGGGGGTGGGACTTC. This sequence encodes CASSLYAPSGGWDF.

The CDR3 DNA reads TGCAGCGTTGAGTACAGTGGGGCCAACGTCCTGACTTTC. Amino acid sequence: CSVEYSGANVLTF. The chain recombines TRBV29-1 with TRBJ2-6, with D hard to call. V lost 3 bases, J lost 3 bases, and 6 bases lay in between. This CDR3 has 13 amino acids. Germline CDR1 and CDR2: SQVTM and ANQGSEA.

Notes on this clonotype: A much larger clone is a single base away; this may be a read error. The chain links TRBV7-9 to TRBJ1-2; D may be TRBD1 (5 bases). In germline, CDR1 is SEHNR, CDR2 FQNEAQ (reference sequence). CDR3 size: 12 residues. CDR3 protein: CASSLTDYGYAF. As DNA, the CDR3 is TGTGCCAGCAGCTTGACAGACTATGGCTACGCCTTC.

The chain couples TRBV20-1 to TRBJ2-1; D uncertain. Germline V CDR1 and CDR2: DFQATT, SNEGSKA (reference sequence). Between the trimmed V and J ends, which lost 5 bases and 5 bases, there was a span of 16 bases. The CDR3 has 14 residues. The CDR3 DNA reads as TGCAGTGCTGACCGGGCTGAATGGAACAATGAGCAGTTCTTC. This encodes CSADRAEWNNEQFF.

The chain couples TRBV3-1 to TRBJ1-2, with a possible D match to TRBD1 (5 bases). Germline lookup yields CDR1 LGHDT and CDR2 YNNKEL (reference sequence). The CDR3 spans 15 residues. V was clipped by 1 base and J by 4 bases, with 13 bases between them. In DNA form, the CDR3 reads TGTGCCAGCAGCCAAGGACAGTCAAGAATCTATGGCTACACCTTC. Protein: CASSQGQSRIYGYTF.

The chain combines TRBV6-5 with TRBJ2-3, with TRBD2 as a possible D gene (6 bases). Trimming pared 6 bases from V and 0 bases from J, leaving 7 bases between. Germline V gene lookup returns CDR1 MNHEY and CDR2 SVGAGI. The CDR3 consists of 13 residues. As DNA, the CDR3 is TGTGCCAGCAGGGGAGGCAGCACAGATACGCAGTATTTT. Its protein is CASRGGSTDTQYF.

This clonotype occurred once. The chain couples TRBV20-1 to TRBJ2-3; TRBD1 aligns across 12 bases. V lost 4 bases to trimming and J lost 4 bases; unmatched junction nucleotides: 9. Looked up from germline, CDR1 is DFQATT and CDR2 is SNEGSKA (reference sequence). The CDR3 runs to 16 residues. The CDR3 here is CSANQPGQGAADTQYF. DNA for the CDR3: TGCAGTGCTAACCAACCGGGACAGGGGGCAGCAGATACGCAGTATTTT.

Only a few counts were recorded for this clonotype. The chain employs TRBV12-3 or TRBV12-4 and TRBJ2-5, with a tentative D call TRBD1 (6 bases). V shed 6 bases and J shed 8 bases, with 19 bases lying between them. CDR3 length equals 14 residues. CDR3 residues: CASRADRLLGTQYF. The DNA for the CDR3 is TGTGCCAGCAGAGCTGACAGGCTTTTGGGAACCCAGTACTTC.

This clonotype was picked up a small number of times. The rearrangement uses TRBV5-6 and TRBJ2-1; 7 positions match TRBD2. The J call could be wrong; TRBJ2-5 is a better fit for the DNA end. CDR3 size: 13 residues. CDR1 and CDR2 from the germline V gene are SGHDT and YYEEEE. CDR3 amino acids: CASSWGGFETQYF. Here the CDR3 DNA reads TGTGCCAGCAGCTGGGGGGGTTTCGAGACCCAGTACTTC.

V is TRBV5-1 and J is TRBJ2-2; 12 bases agree with TRBD1. The CDR3 spans 15 residues. The germline CDR1 and CDR2 sequences are SGHRS and YFSETQ. V was pared by 4 bases and J by 3 bases, with 1 base of the junction left unmatched. CDR3 bases: TGCGCCAGCAGCAGGGACAGGGGGCACACCGGGGAGCTGTTTTTT. Its protein product is CASSRDRGHTGELFF. The full variable domain, completed using reference TRBV5-1 and TRBJ2-2, is KAGVTQTPRYLIKTRGQQVTLSCSPISGHRSVSWYQQTPGQGLQFLFEYFSETQRNKGNFPGRFSGRQFSNSRSEMNVSTLELGDSALYLCASSRDRGHTGELFFGEGSRLTVL.

This clonotype was picked up many times. This chain connects TRBV28 to TRBJ2-1, with 10 bases aligning to TRBD2. The CDR3 length is 15 residues. The J segment lost 7 bases and the V segment lost 8 bases, leaving 11 bases of the junction unmatched. Germline values: CDR1 MDHEN, CDR2 SYDVKM. This CDR3 reads CASYSGGQLMNEQFF. The CDR3 DNA reads TGTGCCAGCTATAGCGGGGGGCAACTCATGAATGAGCAGTTCTTC.

This clonotype was seen a handful of times. This may be a read error: a much more frequent sequence differs by one nucleotide. The J gene is TRBJ1-2, the V gene TRBV29-1; 8 positions agree with TRBD1. The CDR3 is 13 residues long. Germline CDR1 is SQVTM and CDR2 is ANQGSEA. CDR3 residues: CGGGQGAGDGCTF. In DNA form, the CDR3 reads TGCGGCGGTGGTCAGGGGGCGGGAGATGGCTGCACCTTC.

There are a few counts of this clonotype. The V call is TRBV24-1, the J call TRBJ2-5; maybe TRBD1 (7 bases). The CDR3 contains 16 residues. Germline CDR1 is KGHDR and CDR2 is SFDVKD. V was shortened by 3 bases and J by 0 bases, with 13 bases between the two germline ends. CDR3 bases: TGTGCCACCAGTGATGCGGGACAGAGAGACCAAGAGACCCAGTACTTC. This codes for CATSDAGQRDQETQYF.

This chain connects TRBV7-2 to TRBJ1-3; D unclear. Trimming removed 2 bases at V and 8 bases at J, with 7 bases between. CDR3 length equals 12 residues. Germline assignment: CDR1 SGHTA and CDR2 FQGNSA. CDR3 in DNA: TGTGCCAGCAGCTTATCGAGGCACACCATATATTTT. Its translation: CASSLSRHTIYF.

The chain recombines TRBV20-1 with TRBJ2-1; 8 positions match TRBD1. V gave up 6 bases and J gave up 1 base; unmatched junction bases: 5. There are 14 residues in the CDR3. Germline CDR1 and CDR2: DFQATT and SNEGSKA (reference sequence). The CDR3 DNA sequence: TGCAGTGCGCGGACAGGGCCTTCCTACAATGAGCAGTTCTTC. It codes for CSARTGPSYNEQFF.

This clonotype was counted a few times. CDR3 sequence reads: CASSLAQGLRLQETQYF. The DNA of the CDR3 is TGTGCCAGCAGCTTAGCGCAGGGACTACGCCTCCAAGAGACCCAGTACTTC. The chain joins TRBV7-2 to TRBJ2-5; 7 nucleotides align to TRBD2. Germline V lookup: CDR1 SGHTA, CDR2 FQGNSA. The junction had 8 bases not matched to a gene; V was cut back by 0 bases and J by 1 base. This CDR3 is built from 17 residues.

The chain has TRBV6-1 and TRBJ1-4; perhaps TRBD1 as D (6 bases). With 6 bases removed from V and 7 bases from J, the gap between germline ends came to 12 bases. The CDR3 has 13 amino acids. CDR1 is MNHNS and CDR2 is SASEGT in the germline V gene. In DNA, the CDR3 is TGTGCCAGCAGCGACAGGCGAAGTGAAAAACTGTTTTTT. Translating it yields CASSDRRSEKLFF.

The genes are TRBV5-1 and TRBJ1-2, with D hard to call. The CDR3 is made up of 15 amino acids. The germline V gene encodes CDR1 SGHRS and CDR2 YFSETQ. V was cut by 0 bases and J by 0 bases, with 9 bases left in between. CDR3 coding DNA: TGCGCCAGCAGCTTGGATAGCGACCCTAACTATGGCTACACCTTC. Its protein is CASSLDSDPNYGYTF.

V usage is TRBV7-9 and J usage is TRBJ2-5; no reliable D call. The CDR3 contains 14 residues. V lost 6 bases and J lost 1, with 12 bases in between. Germline V gives CDR1 SEHNR, CDR2 FQNEAQ (reference sequence). The CDR3 nucleotides read TGTGCCAGCAGTCCAAAAGCCACCCAAGAGACCCAGTACTTC. The encoded protein is CASSPKATQETQYF.

The gene calls are TRBV20-1 and TRBJ1-5; D call uncertain. This CDR3 spans 12 amino acids. V was pared by 6 bases and J by 7 bases, with 13 bases between. Germline V gives CDR1 DFQATT, CDR2 SNEGSKA (reference sequence). CDR3 region: CSAGSSGQPQHF. CDR3 sequence (DNA): TGCAGTGCCGGTAGCTCCGGGCAGCCCCAGCATTTT.

This clonotype was recorded a few times. The rearrangement joins TRBV5-6 to TRBJ1-6; 10 bases agree with TRBD1. The CDR3 covers 17 residues. V was clipped by 0 bases and J by 9 bases; unmatched bases: 9. Germline CDR1 and CDR2: SGHDT and YYEEEE. The CDR3 sequence is CASSLAGRTGGISPLHF. The CDR3 DNA reads as TGTGCCAGCAGCTTGGCCGGTAGGACAGGGGGGATTTCACCCCTCCACTTT.

This sequence joins TRBV6-5 and TRBJ2-7; 7 nucleotides line up with TRBD1. This CDR3 spans 15 amino acids. From germline, CDR1 is MNHEY and CDR2 SVGAGI. V shed 3 bases, J shed 2 bases, and the junction held 7 bases outside the gene matches. The CDR3 coding sequence is TGTGCCAGCAGTTATCAGGGGGTACTTACCTACGAGCAGTACTTC. Protein sequence: CASSYQGVLTYEQYF.

The chain couples TRBV20-1 to TRBJ1-5, with a weak D call TRBD1 (6 bases). The germline V gene has CDR1 DFQATT and CDR2 SNEGSKA (reference sequence). The CDR3 is 13 amino acids. The ends were cut back, 6 bases at V and 6 bases at J, with 15 bases in the middle. The CDR3: CSAGTMEIQPQHF. The CDR3 DNA follows: TGCAGTGCCGGGACAATGGAGATTCAGCCCCAGCATTTT.

Notes on this clonotype: Its ends do not fully match the called genes, so a read error is possible. The CDR3 reads CTSSHLGGHEQFF. In DNA, the CDR3 is TGCACCAGCAGCCACCTTGGCGGGCATGAGCAGTTCTTC. This chain connects TRBV4-3 to TRBJ2-1; D perhaps matches TRBD2 (5 bases). The CDR3 contains 13 residues. Germline values: CDR1 LGHNA, CDR2 YSLEER.

In this sample, this clonotype turned up a few times. The J gene is TRBJ1-5, the V gene TRBV12-3 or TRBV12-4; D may be TRBD1 (6 bases). There are 16 residues in the CDR3. V was clipped by 3 bases and J by 2 bases, with 14 bases between them. DNA for the CDR3: TGTGCCAGCAGTTTCGGGACACCGGGGGGCAATCAGCCCCAGCATTTT. Translation gives CASSFGTPGGNQPQHF.

V usage is TRBV7-2 and J usage is TRBJ2-5, with a weak D call TRBD1 (7 bases). Germline V gives CDR1 SGHTA, CDR2 FQGNSA. V gave up 7 bases and J gave up 2 bases, with 11 bases separating them. The CDR3 is 13 amino acids. The CDR3 reads CASTAGQQETQYF. CDR3 bases: TGTGCCAGCACCGCGGGACAGCAAGAGACCCAGTACTTC.

The chain carries TRBV20-1 and TRBJ2-6; 12 bases map to TRBD2. The CDR3 loop spans 17 amino acids. Germline V gene data show CDR1 as DFQATT and CDR2 as SNEGSKA (reference sequence). V lost 0 bases, J lost 1 base, and 1 base stayed unmatched. The CDR3 spells CSARELAGGSGANVLTF. The CDR3 coding sequence is TGCAGTGCTAGAGAACTAGCGGGAGGATCTGGGGCCAACGTCCTGACTTTC.